Listed below are T cell receptor beta chains from one sample, sequenced in a study of graft-versus-host responses after intestinal transplantation. Data came from immunoSEQ multiplex PCR; TCRdb stores just in-frame clones and leaves some out. The sample consists of 9,500 to 15,000 clones, about 80% of them appearing once. The source was ileum tissue, collected about 150 days after intestinal transplantation. Source of these receptors: a human patient who received an intestinal transplant, so some T cells may come from the graft donor. Both conserved end residues are part of each CDR3. A D gene is named only where the DNA matches it firmly. The size field is filled for only some rows; it gives once, few, many or a size class.

clone_size d_call j_call v_call cdr3_aa cdr3_nt
. . TRBJ2-2 TRBV5-1 CASSLLAGATGELFF TGCGCCAGCAGCTTGTTGGCGGGGGCGACTGGGGAGCTGTTTTTT
. . TRBJ1-1 TRBV5-4 CASSWGRGGARHGAFF TGTGCCAGCAGCTGGGGAAGGGGGGGCGCGAGGCATGGGGCTTTCTTT
. . TRBJ2-5 TRBV7-3 CASSLGLGGLQETQYF TGTGCCAGCAGCTTGGGGCTCGGCGGCTTACAAGAGACCCAGTACTTC
. . TRBJ1-1 TRBV7-6 CASSPPVLGTEAFF TGTGCCAGCAGCCCCCCGGTACTCGGGACTGAAGCTTTCTTT
once . TRBJ2-3 TRBV29-1 CSVDTGSTDTQYF TGCAGCGTTGATACAGGGAGCACAGATACGCAGTATTTT
large TRBD2 TRBJ2-3 TRBV4-1 CASSQGTSGGADTQYF TGCGCCAGCAGCCAGGGGACTAGCGGGGGGGCAGATACGCAGTATTTT
. TRBD1 TRBJ1-6 TRBV4-2 CASSQTGTGKSPLHF TGTGCCAGCAGCCAGACCGGGACAGGGAAGTCACCCCTCCACTTT
large . TRBJ2-7 TRBV11-2 CASSSQYEQYF TGTGCCAGCAGCTCCCAGTACGAGCAGTACTTC
. . TRBJ2-5 TRBV6-1 CASSEEVTGRETQYF TGTGCCAGCAGTGAGGAGGTGACAGGACGAGAGACCCAGTACTTC
once . TRBJ2-1 TRBV9 CASSPNPTIPYRTHGEQFF TGTGCCAGCAGCCCAAACCCGACTATCCCTTACCGTACTCACGGTGAGCAGTTCTTC
. . TRBJ2-3 TRBV6-5 CASSQQGTDTQYF TGTGCCAGCAGCCAGCAGGGGACAGATACGCAGTATTTT
. . TRBJ1-4 TRBV13 CASSSGLRRVPGPATNEKLFF TGTGCCAGCAGCTCCGGACTTAGACGGGTCCCAGGCCCCGCAACTAATGAAAAACTGTTTTTT
. . TRBJ1-1 TRBV6-6 CASSQGGFGTEAFF TGTGCCAGCAGCCAAGGGGGATTTGGGACTGAAGCTTTCTTT
. TRBD2 TRBJ2-1 TRBV11-2 CASSLDRSGGGEQFF TGTGCCAGCAGCTTAGATCGGAGCGGGGGAGGCGAGCAGTTCTTC
. TRBD1 TRBJ2-3 TRBV5-4 CASSKQGKADTQYF TGTGCCAGCAGCAAACAGGGGAAAGCAGATACGCAGTATTTT
few . TRBJ1-2 TRBV16 CASSGTLAQSNYGYTF TGTGCCAGCAGCGGTACGCTCGCTCAGTCGAACTATGGCTACACCTTC
. TRBD1 TRBJ1-2 TRBV6-1 CASSTQGDLYGYTF TGTGCCAGCAGTACCCAGGGGGACCTCTATGGCTACACCTTC
. . TRBJ2-5 TRBV27 CASSSSRKYF TGTGCCAGCAGTTCCTCCCGTAAGTACTTC
. TRBD1 TRBJ2-7 TRBV28 CASSPGTGMVYEQYF TGTGCCAGCAGTCCCGGGACAGGGATGGTCTACGAGCAGTACTTC
few . TRBJ1-3 TRBV2 CASSAKGGASGNTIYF TGTGCCAGCAGTGCAAAGGGGGGGGCCTCTGGAAACACCATATATTTT
. TRBD2 TRBJ2-3 TRBV7-9 CASRRGSAGVGTDTQYF TGTGCCAGCAGGCGAGGTTCGGCGGGAGTAGGCACAGATACGCAGTATTTT
. . TRBJ1-2 TRBV6-4 CASSDSPRSRGYTF TGTGCCAGCAGTGACTCTCCGCGAAGCCGGGGCTACACCTTC
. . TRBJ1-3 TRBV14 CASSQEFHSGNTIYF TGTGCCAGCAGCCAAGAATTCCACTCTGGAAACACCATATATTTT
once TRBD1 TRBJ1-2 TRBV10-2 CASSGTGAIPNYGYTF TGCGCCAGCAGTGGGACAGGGGCTATTCCTAACTATGGCTACACCTTC
. TRBD2 TRBJ2-2 TRBV6-6 CASNGGGTGELFF TGTGCCAGCAACGGGGGGGGCACCGGGGAGCTGTTTTTT
. TRBD1 TRBJ1-2 TRBV11-3 CASSPGQGGYTF TGTGCCAGCAGCCCAGGACAGGGCGGCTACACCTTC
. . TRBJ2-5 TRBV20-1 CSAPRETQYF TGCAGTGCTCCTCGAGAGACCCAGTACTTC
once . TRBJ2-3 TRBV6-1 CASSRARGTDTQYF TGTGCCAGCAGTAGGGCCAGGGGCACAGATACGCAGTATTTT
once . TRBJ2-1 TRBV11-2 CASAGLGRHEQFF TGTGCCAGCGCCGGGTTGGGGCGACATGAGCAGTTCTTC
. . TRBJ2-1 TRBV28 CASSLGGLVNEQFF TGTGCCAGCAGTTTAGGGGGCCTGGTCAATGAGCAGTTCTTC
once . TRBJ1-4 TRBV2 CASSESEREKLFF TGTGCCAGCAGTGAGTCGGAGCGAGAAAAACTGTTTTTT
. TRBD2 TRBJ2-1 TRBV5-1 CASSLERGENEQFF TGCGCCAGCAGCTTGGAGCGGGGGGAAAATGAGCAGTTCTTC
. . TRBJ1-2 TRBV9 CASSVDEGYGYTF TGTGCCAGCAGCGTAGACGAGGGCTATGGCTACACCTTC
few TRBD1 TRBJ2-7 TRBV18 CASSPRVTGSGEQYF TGTGCCAGCTCACCAAGGGTGACAGGGTCGGGCGAGCAGTACTTC
. . TRBJ2-7 TRBV14 CASSQDSREQYF TGTGCCAGCAGCCAAGATAGTCGGGAGCAGTACTTC
. . TRBJ2-5 TRBV18 CASSLSATQETQYF TGTGCCAGCTCATTGTCAGCGACCCAAGAGACCCAGTACTTC
. . TRBJ2-7 TRBV11-3 CASSRGVRGAQGYEQYF TGTGCCAGCAGCCGTGGAGTTCGGGGGGCGCAGGGCTACGAGCAGTACTTC
few . TRBJ2-7 TRBV29-1 CSVGPSSYEQYF TGCAGCGTTGGCCCCAGCTCCTACGAGCAGTACTTC
. . TRBJ2-1 TRBV5-8 CASSLPGRRGQFF TGTGCCAGCAGCTTGCCTGGGAGGAGGGGGCAGTTCTTC
. TRBD1 TRBJ2-4 TRBV7-6 CASSMDRVGNIQYF TGTGCCAGCAGCATGGACAGGGTGGGGAACATTCAGTACTTC
. . TRBJ2-7 TRBV6-5 CASSWGLSYEQYF TGTGCCAGCAGTTGGGGGCTCTCCTACGAGCAGTACTTC
few . TRBJ2-5 TRBV5-6 CASSIPTGRSIQETQYF TGTGCCAGCAGCATCCCGACAGGGAGGAGTATCCAAGAGACCCAGTACTTC
medium-sized TRBD2 TRBJ2-7 TRBV4-2 CASSPPERGGTYEQYF TGTGCCAGCAGCCCTCCCGAGCGGGGGGGGACGTACGAGCAGTACTTC
. . TRBJ2-3 TRBV11-3 CASSFGISTDTQYF TGTGCCAGCAGCTTCGGGATTAGCACAGATACGCAGTATTTT
. TRBD1 TRBJ2-7 TRBV27 CASGDGTGGYEQYF TGTGCCAGCGGGGACGGGACAGGAGGCTACGAGCAGTACTTC
. . TRBJ2-2 TRBV7-3 CASSWAFPPGELFF TGTGCCAGCAGCTGGGCTTTTCCCCCCGGGGAGCTGTTTTTT
. . TRBJ1-4 TRBV28 CASSVSYDSEKLFF TGTGCCAGCAGTGTGAGCTACGACTCTGAAAAACTGTTTTTT
. TRBD2 TRBJ2-5 TRBV4-1 CASSQGTSGARETQYF TGCGCCAGCAGCCAGGGGACTAGCGGGGCCCGGGAGACCCAGTACTTC
. TRBD1 TRBJ2-1 TRBV2 CASSPQGGFYNEQFF TGTGCCAGCAGCCCACAGGGGGGCTTTTACAATGAGCAGTTCTTC
. TRBD2 TRBJ2-2 TRBV10-3 CAIRGGTLNTGELFF TGTGCCATCAGGGGAGGGACCCTAAACACCGGGGAGCTGTTTTTT